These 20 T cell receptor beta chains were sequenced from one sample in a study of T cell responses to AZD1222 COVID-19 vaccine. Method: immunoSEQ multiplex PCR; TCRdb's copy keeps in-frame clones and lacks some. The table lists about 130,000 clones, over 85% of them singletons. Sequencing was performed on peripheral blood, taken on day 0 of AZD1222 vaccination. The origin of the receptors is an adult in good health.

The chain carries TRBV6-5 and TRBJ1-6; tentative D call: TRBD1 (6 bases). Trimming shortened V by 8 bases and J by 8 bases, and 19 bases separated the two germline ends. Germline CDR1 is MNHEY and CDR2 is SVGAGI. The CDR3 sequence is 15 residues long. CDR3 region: CASYPTGTMDSPLHF. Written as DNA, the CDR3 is TGTGCCAGCTACCCAACCGGGACAATGGATTCACCCCTCCACTTT.

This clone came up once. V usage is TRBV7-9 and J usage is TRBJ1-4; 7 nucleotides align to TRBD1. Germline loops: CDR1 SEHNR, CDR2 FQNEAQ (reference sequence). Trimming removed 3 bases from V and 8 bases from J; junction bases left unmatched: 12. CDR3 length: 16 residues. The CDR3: CASSFSTGTAPEKLFF. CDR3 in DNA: TGTGCCAGCAGCTTCTCGACCGGGACAGCTCCCGAAAAACTGTTTTTT.

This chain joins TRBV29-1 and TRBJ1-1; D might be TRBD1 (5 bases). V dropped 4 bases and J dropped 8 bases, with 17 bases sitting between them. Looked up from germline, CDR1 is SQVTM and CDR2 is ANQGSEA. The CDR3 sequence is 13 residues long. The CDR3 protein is CSVVLGAYAEAFF. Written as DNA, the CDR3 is TGCAGCGTTGTCCTCGGGGCATATGCCGAAGCTTTCTTT.

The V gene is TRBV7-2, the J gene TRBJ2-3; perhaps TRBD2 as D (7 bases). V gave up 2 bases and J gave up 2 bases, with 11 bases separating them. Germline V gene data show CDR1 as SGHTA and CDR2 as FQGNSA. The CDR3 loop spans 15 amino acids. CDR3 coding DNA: TGTGCCAGCAGCTTATTCGCGGGGGCCACAGATACGCAGTATTTT. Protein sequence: CASSLFAGATDTQYF.

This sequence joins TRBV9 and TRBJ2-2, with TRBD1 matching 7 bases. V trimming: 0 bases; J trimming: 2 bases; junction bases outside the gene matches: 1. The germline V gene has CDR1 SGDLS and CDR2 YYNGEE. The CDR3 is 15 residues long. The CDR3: CASSVGDRNTGELFF. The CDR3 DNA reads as TGTGCCAGCAGCGTAGGGGACAGAAACACCGGGGAGCTGTTTTTT.

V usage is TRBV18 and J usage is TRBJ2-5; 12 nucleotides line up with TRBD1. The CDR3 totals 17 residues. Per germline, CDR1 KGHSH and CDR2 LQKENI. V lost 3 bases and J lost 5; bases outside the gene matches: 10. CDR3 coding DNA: TGTGCCAGCTCACCCCCCCCCGGGACAGGGGGCCGTGAGACCCAGTACTTC. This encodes CASSPPPGTGGRETQYF.

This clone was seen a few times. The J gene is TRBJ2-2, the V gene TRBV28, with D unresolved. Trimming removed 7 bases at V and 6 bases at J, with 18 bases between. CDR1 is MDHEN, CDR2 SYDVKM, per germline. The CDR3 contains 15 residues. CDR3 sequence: CASNLGPRGPGELFF. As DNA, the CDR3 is TGTGCCAGCAACTTGGGCCCCCGAGGCCCCGGGGAGCTGTTTTTT.

CDR3 region: CATSETGESEKLFF. The CDR3 region has the DNA TGTGCCACCAGCGAAACAGGGGAATCGGAAAAACTGTTTTTT. The J gene is TRBJ1-4, the V gene TRBV15, with TRBD1 matching 7 bases. Germline CDR1 and CDR2: LNHNV and YYDKDF (reference sequence). CDR3 size: 14 residues. V gave up 5 bases and J gave up 8 bases; unmatched junction bases: 8.

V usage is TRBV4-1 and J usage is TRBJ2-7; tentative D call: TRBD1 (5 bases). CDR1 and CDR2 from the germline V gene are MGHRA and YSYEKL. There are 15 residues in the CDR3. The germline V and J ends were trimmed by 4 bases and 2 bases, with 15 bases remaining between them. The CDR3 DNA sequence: TGCGCCAGCAGCCTACAAAGTCAGGGAACCTACGAGCAGTACTTC. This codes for CASSLQSQGTYEQYF.

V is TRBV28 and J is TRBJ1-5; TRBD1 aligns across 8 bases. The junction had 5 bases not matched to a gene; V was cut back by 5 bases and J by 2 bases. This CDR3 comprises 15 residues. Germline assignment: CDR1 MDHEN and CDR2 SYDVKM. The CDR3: CASSRQGYGNQPQHF. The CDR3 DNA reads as TGTGCCAGCAGTCGACAGGGGTATGGCAATCAGCCCCAGCATTTT.

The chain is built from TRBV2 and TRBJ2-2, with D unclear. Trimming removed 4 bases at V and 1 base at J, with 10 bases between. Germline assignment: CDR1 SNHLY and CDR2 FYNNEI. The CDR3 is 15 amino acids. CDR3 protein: CASSVWRQNTGELFF. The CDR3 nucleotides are TGTGCCAGCAGTGTTTGGCGGCAGAACACCGGGGAGCTGTTTTTT.

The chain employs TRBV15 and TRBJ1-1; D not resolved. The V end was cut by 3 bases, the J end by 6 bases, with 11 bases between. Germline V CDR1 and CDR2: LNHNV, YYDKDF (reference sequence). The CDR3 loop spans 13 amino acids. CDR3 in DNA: TGTGCCACCAGCAGTATAAGGACGGCTGAAGCTTTCTTT. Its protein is CATSSIRTAEAFF.

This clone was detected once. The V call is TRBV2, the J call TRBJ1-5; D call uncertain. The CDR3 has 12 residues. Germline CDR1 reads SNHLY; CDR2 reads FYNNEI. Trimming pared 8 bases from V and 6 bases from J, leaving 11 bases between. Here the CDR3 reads CASRLSGQPQHF. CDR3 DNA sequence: TGTGCCAGCCGACTATCGGGTCAGCCCCAGCATTTT.

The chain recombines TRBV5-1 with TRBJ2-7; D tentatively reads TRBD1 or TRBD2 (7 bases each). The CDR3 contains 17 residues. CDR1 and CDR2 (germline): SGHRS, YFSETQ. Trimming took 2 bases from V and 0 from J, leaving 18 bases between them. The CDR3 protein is CASSLTPGRTGSYEQYF. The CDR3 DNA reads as TGCGCCAGCAGCTTAACCCCCGGGAGGACAGGCTCCTACGAGCAGTACTTC.

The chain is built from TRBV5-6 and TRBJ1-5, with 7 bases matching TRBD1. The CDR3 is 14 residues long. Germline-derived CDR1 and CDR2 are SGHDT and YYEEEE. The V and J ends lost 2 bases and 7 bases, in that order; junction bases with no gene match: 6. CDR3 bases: TGTGCCAGCAGCTTACAGGGGTTCAGCCAGCCCCAGCATTTT. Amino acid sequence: CASSLQGFSQPQHF.

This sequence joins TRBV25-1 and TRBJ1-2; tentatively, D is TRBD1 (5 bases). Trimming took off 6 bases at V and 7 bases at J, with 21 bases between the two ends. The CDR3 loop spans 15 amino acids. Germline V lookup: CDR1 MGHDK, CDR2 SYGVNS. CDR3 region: CASSNPANGQGGYTF. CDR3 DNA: TGTGCCAGCAGCAACCCCGCGAACGGCCAGGGTGGCTACACCTTC.

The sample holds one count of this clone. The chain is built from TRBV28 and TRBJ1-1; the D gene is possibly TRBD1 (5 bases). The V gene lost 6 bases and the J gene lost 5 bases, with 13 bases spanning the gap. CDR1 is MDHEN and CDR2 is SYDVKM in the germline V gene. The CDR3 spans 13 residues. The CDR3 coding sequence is TGTGCCAGCAGCCCTGGGACGAGGACTGAAGCTTTCTTT. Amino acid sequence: CASSPGTRTEAFF.

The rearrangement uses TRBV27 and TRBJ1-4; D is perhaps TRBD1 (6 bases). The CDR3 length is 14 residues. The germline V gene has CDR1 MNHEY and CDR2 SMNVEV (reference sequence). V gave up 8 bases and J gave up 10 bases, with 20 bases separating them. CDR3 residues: CASDEIGGAGKLFF. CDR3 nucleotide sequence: TGTGCCAGCGATGAAATTGGGGGGGCCGGAAAACTGTTTTTT.

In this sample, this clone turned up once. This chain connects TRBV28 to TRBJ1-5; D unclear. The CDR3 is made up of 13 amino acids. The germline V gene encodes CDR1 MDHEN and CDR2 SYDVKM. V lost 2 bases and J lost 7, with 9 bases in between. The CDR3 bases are TGTGCCAGCAGTTTAAGGGCGGGACAGCCCCAGCATTTT. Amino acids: CASSLRAGQPQHF.

DNA of the CDR3: TGTGCCAGCACCAGTCCCGGGACAGCGGAGACCCAGTACTTC. Translated, it gives CASTSPGTAETQYF. V gene TRBV11-2 combines with J gene TRBJ2-5, with 7 bases fitting TRBD1. The CDR3 has 14 amino acids. V was clipped by 7 bases and J by 5 bases; unmatched bases: 10. Germline loops: CDR1 SGHAT, CDR2 FQNNGV.